This entry describes one T cell receptor beta chain. As yet, its antigen is unknown. V lost 3 bases, J lost 5 bases, and 14 bases lay in between. Germline CDR1 SGHTS, CDR2 YDEGEE. The CDR3 totals 14 residues. These data are taken from a study of T cells after posttransplantation cyclophosphamide. Study results and limitations: Donor CD8+ memory clones often dominated recipient blood repertoires at later times.

The method was immunoSEQ multiplex PCR; TCRdb's version includes in-frame clones alone and lacks a portion of them. Here the sample spans approximately 6,900 clones, 95% to 98% being singletons. This TCR was recovered from a woman aged 25-40 years in good health and a related stem cell transplant donor. The sequenced sample consisted of naive CD8+ T cells sorted from PBMCs. The chain links TRBV5-8 to TRBJ1-1; D is possibly TRBD1 (5 bases). For the CDR3, the DNA is TGTGCCAGCAGCTCGGACACAGACGGGACTGAAGCTTTCTTT. The encoded protein is CASSSDTDGTEAFF. Supplemented by reference TRBV5-8 and TRBJ1-1, the full variable domain reads EAGVTQSPTHLIKTRGQQATLRCSPISGHTSVYWYQQALGLGLQFLLWYDEGEERNRGNFPPRFSGRQFPNYSSELNVNALELEDSALYLCASSSDTDGTEAFFGQGTRLTVV.